Below, one TCR beta chain is given with its context. What it recognizes is unknown. V lost 10 bases to trimming and J lost 8 bases; unmatched junction nucleotides: 13. The CDR3 has 14 amino acids. Germline-derived CDR1 and CDR2 are ENHRY and SYGVKD. These data belong to a study of OX40 agonist ivuxolimab in advanced cancers. Notes on the study in general: CD8+ T cells were the subset that, on average, had more expanded clones than CD4+.

Assay used: immunoSEQ multiplex PCR; TCRdb lists only in-frame clones, some missing. This repertoire shows about 60,000 clones, roughly 90% found once; its top ten account for about 0.7%. The origin of this receptor is an adult with an advanced solid tumor such as melanoma, head and neck, liver or kidney cancer. The sequenced sample was CD4+ or CD8+ T cells sorted from blood, obtained in a trial of the OX40 agonist ivuxolimab. The chain carries TRBV10-3 and TRBJ1-5; 8 bases map to TRBD1. The CDR3 nucleotides read TGTGCCACCCAGGACAGGGAGGGGGTTGAGCCCCAGCATTTT. Amino acid sequence: CATQDREGVEPQHF.